This T cell receptor beta chain is drawn from a study of graft-versus-host responses after intestinal transplantation. This CDR3 is 13 amino acids long. With 5 bases removed from V and 4 bases from J, the gap between germline ends came to 11 bases. Notes on this clone: Its matching antigen is unknown.

Using immunoSEQ multiplex PCR, the repertoire was profiled, and TCRdb retains in-frame clones only, with some absent. The table records about 120,000 clones, 90% to 95% of them present only once. Notes on the study in general: HvG clone declines early post-transplant were associated with peak circulating GvH levels. The presence of high graft-versus-host to host-versus-graft clonal ratios in allografts characterized patients with graft-donor T cell macrochimerism.

This chain links TRBV23-1 with TRBJ1-2; D gene uncertain. TRBV23-1 is marked as an open reading frame, function uncertain. Specimen: unstimulated CD4+ T cells sorted from spleen or lymph node cells, collected before intestinal transplant. The sequence came from a human donor who received an intestinal transplant. CDR3 nucleotide sequence: TGCGCCAGCAGTAAGAGGGCATTCTATGGCTACACCTTC. Protein product: CASSKRAFYGYTF.